One sample yielded the 26 T cell receptor beta chains listed below, sequenced in a study of T cells after yellow fever vaccination. In TCRdb, the 5' RACE reads were re-called with MiXCR into one record per CDR3 protein. The sample holds fewer than 400,000 distinct CDR3 sequences, about 6% seen once. This specimen consisted of PBMCs, obtained 5 days after the yellow fever booster vaccination. Receptors originate from a man between 25 and 39 years old who received the YFV17D yellow fever vaccine.

This chain uses TRBV12-3 or TRBV12-4 with TRBJ1-1, with a tentative D call TRBD1 (6 bases). This CDR3 has 14 residues. Trimming removed 3 bases from V and 4 bases from J, with 12 bases in between. The CDR3 DNA is TGTGCCAGCAGTTTCGGGGGGGCAACCACTGAAGCTTTCTTT. Translation: CASSFGGATTEAFF.

This clonotype has ten or more counts. V gene TRBV3-1 combines with J gene TRBJ2-7; D possibly corresponds to TRBD2 (5 bases). The CDR3 loop spans 13 amino acids. Germline V gene sequence: CDR1 LGHDT, CDR2 YNNKEL (reference sequence). V was shortened by 4 bases and J by 1 base, with 8 bases between the two germline ends. For the CDR3, the DNA is TGTGCCAGCAGCCCGGGGTATTCCTACGAGCAGTACTTC. Protein sequence: CASSPGYSYEQYF.

The V and J genes are TRBV3-1 and TRBJ1-2; D is undetermined. The CDR3 runs to 17 residues. Germline V lookup: CDR1 LGHDT, CDR2 YNNKEL (reference sequence). V lost 8 bases to trimming and J lost 8 bases, with 30 bases between them. The CDR3 DNA follows: TGTGCCAGCTGCAAGCAAATCCCGGGAACACCTTTTCGAGGCTACACCTTC. Translated: CASCKQIPGTPFRGYTF.

This clonotype was seen ten or more times. The chain joins TRBV29-1 to TRBJ2-7; TRBD1 or TRBD2 may be the D gene (5 bases each). The CDR3 is 13 amino acids. Trimming took 4 bases from V and 0 from J, leaving 10 bases between them. Germline V gene lookup returns CDR1 SQVTM and CDR2 ANQGSEA. The CDR3 spells CSVGGGSSYEQYF. The CDR3 region has the DNA TGCAGCGTTGGTGGGGGTAGCTCCTACGAGCAGTACTTC.

This clonotype occurred a few times. The chain is built from TRBV28 and TRBJ2-5; D possibly uses TRBD1 or TRBD2 (5 bases each). The CDR3 is 14 residues long. Germline V CDR1 and CDR2: MDHEN, SYDVKM. V was cut by 8 bases and J by 5 bases, with 18 bases left in between. The CDR3 here is CASGLLGEWETQYF. The CDR3 DNA follows: TGTGCCAGCGGCCTGTTGGGGGAGTGGGAGACCCAGTACTTC.

There are many counts of this clonotype. The chain uses TRBV4-3 and TRBJ2-1; unclear D gene. V shed 1 base and J shed 6 bases, with 10 bases lying between them. The germline V gene has CDR1 LGHNA and CDR2 YSLEER. The CDR3 totals 14 residues. The CDR3 reads CASSQVGKSNEQFF. In DNA, the CDR3 is TGCGCCAGCAGCCAAGTAGGCAAATCCAATGAGCAGTTCTTC.

This clonotype showed up just a few times. Here the CDR3 DNA reads TGCGCCAGCAGCTTAGAAGGGAGGGGTGGCTACACCTTC. Translated, it gives CASSLEGRGGYTF. J is TRBJ1-2 and V is TRBV5-1; weak D call: TRBD1 (5 bases). V shed 2 bases and J shed 7 bases, with 12 bases lying between them. The length of the CDR3 is 13 residues. The germline gives CDR1 SGHRS, CDR2 YFSETQ.

At least ten counts were recorded for this clonotype. DNA of the CDR3: TGTGCCACCAGTGATCGGACAGGCCGCAGTCGGGGCTACACCTTC. This gives the protein CATSDRTGRSRGYTF. The V gene is TRBV24-1, the J gene TRBJ1-2; TRBD1 agrees at 7 bases. Germline values: CDR1 KGHDR, CDR2 SFDVKD. After removal of 3 bases from V and 8 bases from J, the junction contained 11 bases not matched to a gene. The CDR3 loop spans 15 amino acids.

Ten or more counts support this clonotype. The gene calls are TRBV12-3 or TRBV12-4 and TRBJ2-7, with 8 bases lining up with TRBD2. V was pared by 6 bases and J by 4 bases, with 5 bases of the junction left unmatched. This CDR3 comprises 13 residues. CDR3 protein: CASSRRGAYEQYF. The DNA of the CDR3 is TGTGCCAGCAGCCGGCGGGGGGCGTACGAGCAGTACTTC.

The chain combines TRBV18 with TRBJ2-7, with D unresolved. The CDR3 extends over 14 amino acids. Germline loops: CDR1 KGHSH, CDR2 LQKENI. Between the trimmed V and J ends, which lost 2 bases and 1 base, there was a span of 9 bases. The CDR3 DNA reads as TGTGCCAGCTCACCAGGGGTTACTTCCTACGAGCAGTACTTC. Residues: CASSPGVTSYEQYF.

The chain employs TRBV10-3 and TRBJ2-7; possibly TRBD2 for D (6 bases). The CDR3 runs to 14 residues. Trimming took off 6 bases at V and 2 bases at J, with 14 bases between the two ends. From germline, CDR1 is ENHRY and CDR2 SYGVKD. CDR3 amino acids: CAISLSGWAYEQYF. The CDR3 DNA follows: TGTGCCATCAGCCTAAGCGGGTGGGCCTACGAGCAGTACTTC.

This clonotype was detected only a few times. The chain carries TRBV7-6 and TRBJ2-3; D tentatively reads TRBD1 or TRBD2 (5 bases each). CDR1 and CDR2 (germline): SGHVS, FNYEAQ. The CDR3 extends over 15 amino acids. Trimming took off 4 bases at V and 0 bases at J, with 11 bases between the two ends. CDR3 residues: CASSSGTPSTDTQYF. CDR3 coding DNA: TGTGCCAGCAGCTCCGGGACCCCTAGCACAGATACGCAGTATTTT.

Only a few counts were recorded for this clonotype. The chain carries TRBV4-3 and TRBJ2-3; 7 positions match TRBD2. The CDR3 length is 16 residues. The V and J ends lost 1 base and 1 base, in that order; junction bases with no gene match: 5. Germline values: CDR1 LGHNA, CDR2 YSLEER. As DNA, the CDR3 is TGCGCCAGCAGCCAAGCGTGGCGGGAGCGCACAGATACGCAGTATTTT. It translates to CASSQAWRERTDTQYF.

The sample holds many counts of this clonotype. The chain combines TRBV7-8 with TRBJ2-3; TRBD1 is a possible D gene (6 bases). This CDR3 has 14 residues. V was trimmed by 4 bases and J by 1 base, leaving 9 bases between them. Germline V lookup: CDR1 SGHVS, CDR2 FQNEAQ. In nucleotides, the CDR3 is TGTGCCAGCAGCTCGGGACACCGCACAGATACGCAGTATTTT. This codes for CASSSGHRTDTQYF.

This clonotype occurred many times. The chain couples TRBV29-1 to TRBJ1-1; 7 nucleotides agree with TRBD1. V trimming: 6 bases; J trimming: 0 bases; junction bases outside the gene matches: 4. There are 13 residues in the CDR3. Germline CDR1 and CDR2: SQVTM and ANQGSEA. DNA of the CDR3: TGCAGCGTGTACAGGGGCGTGAACACTGAAGCTTTCTTT. Encoded protein: CSVYRGVNTEAFF. Using reference TRBV29-1 and TRBJ1-1 for the parts outside the CDR3, the full variable domain is SAVISQKPSRDICQRGTSLTIQCQVDSQVTMMFWYRQQPGQSLTLIATANQGSEATYESGFVIDKFPISRPNLTFSTLTVSNMSPEDSSIYLCSVYRGVNTEAFFGQGTRLTVV.

V and J are TRBV29-1 and TRBJ2-5, with 9 bases identical to TRBD1. CDR1 is SQVTM, CDR2 ANQGSEA, per germline. This CDR3 has 14 residues. The V gene end was trimmed by 3 bases and the J gene end by 5 bases; junction bases not matched to a gene: 7. In DNA form, the CDR3 reads TGCAGCGTTGAGCTCACAGGGGGCAGGGAGACCCAGTACTTC. The encoded protein is CSVELTGGRETQYF.

This chain connects TRBV14 to TRBJ2-2, with 13 bases fitting TRBD2. CDR1 SGHDN and CDR2 FVKESK come from the germline V gene. The CDR3 is 20 amino acids. Unmatched junction bases numbered 14, after V lost 2 bases and J lost 5 bases. The CDR3 protein is CASSQQTSGRALSLTGELFF. For the CDR3, the DNA is TGTGCCAGCAGCCAACAAACTAGCGGGAGGGCCTTAAGCTTGACCGGGGAGCTGTTTTTT. Supplemented by reference TRBV14 and TRBJ2-2, the full variable domain reads EAGVTQFPSHSVIEKGQTVTLRCDPISGHDNLYWYRRVMGKEIKFLLHFVKESKQDESGMPNNRFLAERTGGTYSTLKVQPAELEDSGVYFCASSQQTSGRALSLTGELFFGEGSRLTVL.

The rearrangement uses TRBV28 and TRBJ2-1, with TRBD2 as a possible D gene (5 bases). V lost 3 bases and J 7 bases, leaving 10 bases between the germline ends. Per germline, CDR1 MDHEN and CDR2 SYDVKM. The CDR3 length is 13 residues. In nucleotides, the CDR3 is TGTGCCAGCAGTTTCCGACTAACTAATGAGCAGTTCTTC. It encodes CASSFRLTNEQFF.

This clonotype was seen more than once but under ten times. The chain employs TRBV19 and TRBJ2-1, with 9 positions matching TRBD2. Germline CDR1 and CDR2: LNHDA and SQIVND (reference sequence). With 7 bases clipped from V and 3 bases from J, the junction kept 7 bases outside the gene matches. This CDR3 is built from 15 residues. As DNA, the CDR3 is TGTGCCAGTAACCGATATAGCGGGGGCTACAATGAGCAGTTCTTC. It codes for CASNRYSGGYNEQFF.

There are many counts of this clonotype. The rearrangement links TRBV20-1 to TRBJ1-1, with a weak D call TRBD1 (5 bases). Germline CDR1 is DFQATT and CDR2 is SNEGSKA (reference sequence). Trimming left V 2 bases short and J 0 bases short, with 7 bases between. CDR3 length: 13 residues. The CDR3: CSARQGVNTEAFF. CDR3 nucleotides: TGCAGTGCTAGACAGGGAGTGAACACTGAAGCTTTCTTT.

This clonotype was found many times. The rearrangement links TRBV27 to TRBJ2-2, with D possibly matching TRBD2 (6 bases). Trimming took 8 bases from V and 6 from J, leaving 16 bases between them. CDR3 length: 14 amino acids. Germline loops: CDR1 MNHEY, CDR2 SMNVEV (reference sequence). The CDR3 coding sequence is TGTGCCAGCTCTTACGTGGGAGGACCCGGGGAGCTGTTTTTT. Residues: CASSYVGGPGELFF.

This clonotype was detected ten times or more. The gene calls are TRBV7-9 and TRBJ2-7, with TRBD2 matching over 12 bases. Germline V gives CDR1 SEHNR, CDR2 FQNEAQ (reference sequence). This CDR3 contains 16 residues. Losses at the gene ends were 4 bases for V and 5 bases for J; bases not matched to a gene: 9. The CDR3 region is CASSYVGTSGFHEQYF. CDR3 coding DNA: TGTGCCAGCAGCTACGTCGGGACTAGCGGGTTCCACGAGCAGTACTTC.

The chain employs TRBV18 and TRBJ1-1; 7 bases agree with TRBD1. The trim removed 8 bases at V and 2 bases at J, leaving 5 bases unmatched. The CDR3 runs to 13 residues. In germline, CDR1 is KGHSH, CDR2 LQKENI. CDR3 sequence: CASAGGLNTEAFF. The CDR3 DNA is TGTGCCAGCGCAGGGGGGCTCAACACTGAAGCTTTCTTT.

This clonotype was counted at least ten times. CDR3 region: CASSPIAGEQFF. CDR3 DNA: TGTGCCAGCAGCCCGATAGCCGGGGAGCAGTTCTTC. This chain uses TRBV5-4 with TRBJ2-1; D is ambiguous. CDR3 size: 12 residues. Germline assignment: CDR1 SGHNT and CDR2 YYREEE (reference sequence). Trimming took off 4 bases at V and 10 bases at J, with 12 bases between the two ends.

A few counts support this clonotype. V gene TRBV4-2 combines with J gene TRBJ2-7, with 9 bases matching TRBD2. CDR3 size: 12 residues. Trimming cost V 10 bases and J 3 bases; bases outside gene matches: 4. Germline lookup yields CDR1 LGHNA and CDR2 YNFKEQ. The CDR3 loop is CATGTSNYEQYF. The CDR3 DNA is TGTGCCACCGGGACTAGCAACTACGAGCAGTACTTC.

In this sample, this clonotype turned up many times. The chain couples TRBV6-1 to TRBJ2-1; 14 bases fit TRBD2. The length of the CDR3 is 16 residues. The germline gives CDR1 MNHNS, CDR2 SASEGT. V shed 7 bases and J 9 bases; nucleotides not matched to a gene: 11. The CDR3 loop is CASTPPGLAGVAEQFF. The CDR3 nucleotides are TGTGCCAGCACCCCTCCGGGACTAGCGGGAGTGGCTGAGCAGTTCTTC.